This TCR beta chain was sequenced during a study of identical twins. Trimming stripped 6 bases from V and 4 bases from J, with 9 bases between. Germline CDR1 is DFQATT and CDR2 is SNEGSKA (reference sequence). The CDR3 is 11 residues long. One entry per CDR3 protein, called by TCRdb with MiXCR from the 5' RACE reads. Of around 470,000 distinct CDR3 sequences listed, approximately 15% are singletons. Study conclusions and caveats: Analyses based on zero insertions could be partly confounded by invariant MAIT and iNKT cells. The more abundant beta clonotypes in cord blood had fewer insertions, and memory repertoires did not show this.

Comments on this clonotype: What it binds is not known.

These sequences were also reported in another study, on yellow fever vaccine responses in identical twins. From that report: Vaccine-induced T cell responses in twins were reportedly observed to appear partly convergent, partly personalized.

The sequenced sample was CD4+ T cells sorted from blood. The rearrangement uses TRBV20-1 and TRBJ2-5; D remains ambiguous. The origin of this receptor is a woman under 30 in good health. DNA for the CDR3: TGCAGTGCCGAACGTGGAGAGACCCAGTACTTC. This codes for CSAERGETQYF.